The 25 T cell receptor beta chains presented below share a single source sample, sequenced in a study of blood T cell repertoires in COVID-19. TCRdb keeps only in-frame clones here, not all; method: immunoSEQ multiplex PCR. The sample contains hundreds of thousands of clones, more than 75% of which appear only once. The specimen sequenced was peripheral blood. The receptor set was obtained from a woman under 30 who had recovered from COVID-19.

This chain links TRBV9 with TRBJ2-1; D possibly corresponds to TRBD1 (6 bases). The length of the CDR3 is 15 residues. Germline assignment: CDR1 SGDLS and CDR2 YYNGEE. V lost 0 bases and J lost 4, with 11 bases in between. The CDR3 here is CASSVGITGYNEQFF. The CDR3 DNA follows: TGTGCCAGCAGCGTAGGGATTACAGGGTACAATGAGCAGTTCTTC.

The chain joins TRBV9 to TRBJ2-1; TRBD2 aligns across 12 bases. The CDR3 loop spans 15 amino acids. Germline trimming cut 0 bases from V and 8 bases from J; bases unmatched to any gene: 3. CDR1 is SGDLS, CDR2 YYNGEE, per germline. DNA of the CDR3: TGTGCCAGCAGCGTAGCTAGCGGGAGGGGCGATGAGCAGTTCTTC. It yields the protein CASSVASGRGDEQFF.

V and J are TRBV19 and TRBJ2-5; a possible D gene is TRBD2 (7 bases). In germline, CDR1 is LNHDA, CDR2 SQIVND (reference sequence). The ends were cut back, 3 bases at V and 5 bases at J, with 13 bases in the middle. The CDR3 runs 14 residues. CDR3 sequence (DNA): TGTGCCAGTAGTATGGGCGGGGGCCGGGAGACCCAGTACTTC. Translating it yields CASSMGGGRETQYF.

The chain employs TRBV1 and TRBJ2-2; the DNA was not compared with TRBD1, the D call given in the table. TRBV1 is a pseudogene. The CDR3 covers 16 residues. CDR3 residues: CTSSQVGLKITGELFF. DNA of the CDR3: TGCACCAGCAGCCAAGTTGGCCTCAAGATCACCGGGGAGCTGTTTTTT.

This clone was found once. The rearrangement joins TRBV30 to TRBJ1-2, with 9 bases matching TRBD1. The V and J ends lost 2 bases and 8 bases, in that order; junction bases with no gene match: 6. Germline-derived CDR1 and CDR2 are GTSNPN and SVGIG (reference sequence). This CDR3 is built from 13 residues. The CDR3 loop reads CAWSPGQGHGYTF. CDR3 coding DNA: TGTGCCTGGAGTCCGGGACAGGGTCACGGCTACACCTTC. The whole variable domain, remainder taken from reference TRBV30 and TRBJ1-2, is SQTIHQWPATLVQPVGSPLSLECTVEGTSNPNLYWYRQAAGRGLQLLFYSVGIGQISSEVPQNLSASRPQDRQFILSSKKLLLSDSGFYLCAWSPGQGHGYTFGSGTRLTVV.

The chain combines TRBV5-1 with TRBJ2-1; D is ambiguous. V lost 0 bases and J lost 6, with 10 bases in between. The germline V gene has CDR1 SGHRS and CDR2 YFSETQ. The CDR3 extends over 14 amino acids. CDR3 sequence: CASSLEVVSNEQFF. CDR3 sequence (DNA): TGCGCCAGCAGCTTGGAAGTAGTAAGCAATGAGCAGTTCTTC.

The rearrangement links TRBV3-1 (or the pseudogene TRBV3-2) to TRBJ1-3; 10 positions agree with TRBD1. Trimming at V came to 1 base and at J to 4 bases, leaving 4 bases not matched to a gene. This CDR3 is 16 amino acids long. CDR1 is LGHDT, CDR2 YNNKEL, per germline (reference sequence). CDR3 sequence: CASSQVGQGPGNTIYF. In nucleotides, the CDR3 is TGTGCCAGCAGCCAAGTGGGACAGGGGCCAGGAAACACCATATATTTT.

This chain joins TRBV4-3 and TRBJ1-2; TRBD1 is a possible D gene (6 bases). Trimming shortened V by 8 bases and J by 1 base, and 14 bases separated the two germline ends. This CDR3 is 14 amino acids long. CDR1 is LGHNA, CDR2 YSLEER, per germline. CDR3 residues: CASAPAGDNYGYTF. DNA for the CDR3: TGCGCCAGCGCGCCGGCAGGGGATAACTATGGCTACACCTTC.

CDR3 region: CASSAAPQGSTEAFF. The CDR3 DNA is TGTGCCAGCAGTGCCGCGCCGCAGGGATCCACTGAAGCTTTCTTT. This chain links TRBV28 with TRBJ1-1; D is possibly TRBD1 (5 bases). Trimming removed 5 bases from V and 4 bases from J, with 17 bases in between. The CDR3 covers 15 residues. Germline values: CDR1 MDHEN, CDR2 SYDVKM.

Remarks on this clone: Other nucleotide sequences from this sample produce the same CDR3. The chain uses TRBV20-1 and TRBJ2-1; D is unresolved. The germline V gene has CDR1 DFQATT and CDR2 SNEGSKA (reference sequence). Trimming stripped 3 bases from V and 6 bases from J, with 3 bases between. The CDR3 is 10 residues long. The CDR3 reads CSASLNEQFF. CDR3 DNA sequence: TGCAGTGCTAGTCTCAATGAGCAGTTCTTC.

The rearrangement uses TRBV11-3 and TRBJ1-5; no clear D. From germline, CDR1 is SGHNT and CDR2 YENEEA. V was pared by 0 bases and J by 0 bases, with 6 bases between. This CDR3 contains 15 residues. The CDR3 DNA sequence: TGTGCCAGCAGCTTAGACGGGAATAGCAATCAGCCCCAGCATTTT. Translating gives CASSLDGNSNQPQHF.

The chain employs TRBV14 and TRBJ1-2; 7 bases fit TRBD1. The CDR3 is made up of 13 amino acids. The ends lost 6 bases at V and 8 bases at J; junction bases unmatched: 9. CDR1 is SGHDN and CDR2 is FVKESK in the germline V gene. CDR3 nucleotides: TGTGCCAGCAGTCGCCCGACAGGGTACGGCTACACCTTC. It is translated as CASSRPTGYGYTF.

CDR3 in amino acids: CASSIEPTGPPGELFF. In DNA, the CDR3 is TGTGCCAGCAGCATCGAACCGACAGGTCCCCCCGGGGAGCTGTTTTTT. The V gene is TRBV5-4, the J gene TRBJ2-2, with D possibly being TRBD1 (6 bases). Germline CDR1 and CDR2: SGHNT and YYREEE (reference sequence). CDR3 length: 16 residues. The ends were cut back, 4 bases at V and 6 bases at J, with 19 bases in the middle.

The CDR3 DNA is TGTGCCAGCAGCCGGCGCCCAGGGGGATCACCCCTCCACTTT. Amino acids: CASSRRPGGSPLHF. This chain links TRBV6-5 with TRBJ1-6; 7 positions match TRBD1. The V and J ends lost 6 bases and 10 bases, in that order; junction bases with no gene match: 9. This CDR3 comprises 14 residues. Per the germline V gene, CDR1 is MNHEY and CDR2 is SVGAGI.

The chain uses TRBV4-3 and TRBJ2-5, with 10 positions matching TRBD2. CDR3 length: 18 amino acids. Losses at the gene ends were 0 bases for V and 4 bases for J; bases not matched to a gene: 11. Germline V gives CDR1 LGHNA, CDR2 YSLEER. CDR3 loop: CASSQDLLPSGRGETQYF. CDR3 sequence (DNA): TGCGCCAGCAGCCAAGATCTTCTCCCTAGCGGGAGAGGAGAGACCCAGTACTTC.

V is TRBV5-1 and J is TRBJ1-1; 7 nucleotides match TRBD1. Germline V lookup: CDR1 SGHRS, CDR2 YFSETQ. Unmatched junction bases numbered 8, after V lost 2 bases and J lost 4 bases. The CDR3 contains 15 residues. CDR3 protein: CASSFSQGLGTEAFF. The CDR3 DNA reads as TGCGCCAGCAGCTTCTCACAGGGGTTAGGCACTGAAGCTTTCTTT.

In this sample, this clone turned up once. V is TRBV24-1 and J is TRBJ2-5, with 8 positions matching TRBD2. In germline, CDR1 is KGHDR, CDR2 SFDVKD. V lost 3 bases to trimming and J lost 5 bases; unmatched junction nucleotides: 7. This CDR3 has 15 amino acids. The CDR3 spells CATSDAAGGQETQYF. The DNA of the CDR3 is TGTGCCACCAGTGATGCCGCGGGGGGTCAGGAGACCCAGTACTTC.

In this sample, this clone turned up once. This rearrangement joins TRBV6-2 or TRBV6-3 to TRBJ2-1; D gene ambiguous. The V gene's germline CDR1 is MNHEY and CDR2 SVGEGT. V was pared by 4 bases and J by 0 bases, with 13 bases between. The CDR3 is 16 amino acids. The CDR3 protein is CASSSVRRSSYNEQFF. For the CDR3, the DNA is TGTGCCAGCAGTTCAGTGCGGCGGAGCTCCTACAATGAGCAGTTCTTC.

The chain couples TRBV23-1 to TRBJ2-7; 15 bases agree with TRBD2. TRBV23-1 counts as an open reading frame of uncertain function. The CDR3 is 16 residues long. With V trimmed by 3 bases and J by 6 bases, 6 bases remained unmatched. The CDR3 DNA reads TGCGCCAGCAGTCATTCGGGACTAGCGGGAGGTTCCGAGCAGTACGTC. It yields the protein CASSHSGLAGGSEQYV.

The rearrangement uses TRBV29-1 and TRBJ2-3; no firm D call. This CDR3 comprises 10 residues. From germline, CDR1 is SQVTM and CDR2 ANQGSEA. V lost 7 bases and J lost 1, with 3 bases in between. DNA for the CDR3: TGCAGCGCCGGCACAGATACGCAGTATTTT. Its protein product is CSAGTDTQYF.

V is TRBV30 and J is TRBJ1-5; TRBD1 is a possible D gene (5 bases). The CDR3 extends over 15 amino acids. The V end was cut by 1 base, the J end by 6 bases, with 16 bases between. The germline V gene encodes CDR1 GTSNPN and CDR2 SVGIG (reference sequence). The chain's CDR3 is CAWSGRGVKGQPQHF. The CDR3 DNA reads TGTGCCTGGAGTGGAAGGGGTGTGAAGGGTCAGCCCCAGCATTTT.

The J gene is TRBJ2-3, the V gene TRBV5-1; 12 positions match TRBD2. This CDR3 spans 16 amino acids. Trimming removed 3 bases from V and 2 bases from J; junction bases left unmatched: 4. CDR1 and CDR2 from the germline V gene are SGHRS and YFSETQ. The CDR3 coding sequence is TGCGCCAGCAGCTCAGGACTAGCGGGGATCACAGATACGCAGTATTTT. Amino acids: CASSSGLAGITDTQYF.

This clone was detected only once. This sequence joins TRBV21-1 and TRBJ1-2. TRBV21-1 is shown as a pseudogene. The CDR3 covers 16 residues. CDR3 DNA: TGTGCCAGCAGCTTGAACCGGCGGAGGGCTAACTATGGCTACACCTTC. Translation gives CASSLNRRRANYGYTF.

The chain combines TRBV30 with TRBJ2-1, with TRBD2 as a possible D gene (6 bases). CDR3 length: 19 amino acids. Germline loops: CDR1 GTSNPN, CDR2 SVGIG (reference sequence). V was shortened by 6 bases and J by 7 bases, with 34 bases between the two germline ends. The CDR3 reads CACPRGVAAQKSGINEQFF. CDR3 nucleotide sequence: TGTGCCTGCCCTCGGGGAGTAGCGGCCCAAAAGAGCGGAATAAATGAGCAGTTCTTC.

This sequence joins TRBV5-4 and TRBJ2-3, with 10 bases lining up with TRBD2. The CDR3 loop spans 15 amino acids. V lost 0 bases to trimming and J lost 4 bases; unmatched junction nucleotides: 2. Germline assignment: CDR1 SGHNT and CDR2 YYREEE (reference sequence). The CDR3 DNA is TGTGCCAGCAGCTTGGCTAGCGGGAGTTCAGATACGCAGTATTTT. Protein: CASSLASGSSDTQYF.